This entry features one TCR beta chain sequence. Its specificity is not known. Sequenced by immunoSEQ multiplex PCR; TCRdb stores in-frame clones only, minus some. Of hundreds of thousands of clones listed, less than 95% were seen once; the top ten hold approximately 3%. The data belong to a study of cytomegalovirus exposure and HLA in healthy donors. Study-wide findings and caveats: The majority of TCR sequences were rare, yet some public TCRs appeared in many donors.

Germline CDR1 and CDR2: SQVTM and ANQGSEA. V shed 4 bases and J shed 1 base, with 11 bases lying between them. The CDR3 spans 13 residues. The chain couples TRBV29-1 to TRBJ2-7; D is undetermined. Sequenced: PBMCs. The TCR originated in a woman in her 30s in good health and CMV-seronegative. The CDR3 here is CSVVYEESYEQYF. For the CDR3, the DNA is TGCAGCGTTGTCTATGAGGAATCCTACGAGCAGTACTTC.